This T cell receptor (beta chain) comes out of a study of blood T cell repertoires in COVID-19. As originally analysed: How many nucleated cells were present was estimated from reference gene primer amplification. The assay was immunoSEQ multiplex PCR, and TCRdb's table has in-frame clones only and misses some. That table gives V, J and clone size, and the DNA gave D and trimming. Of around 300,000 clones in the sample, around 92% were seen once. Trimming removed 0 bases at V and 6 bases at J, with 15 bases between. This CDR3 has 15 amino acids. CDR1 is KGHSH, CDR2 LQKENI, per germline. Across about two dozen US areas, participants ranged in age from 18 to 89 years.

This TCR was recovered from a woman in her twenties or thirties who had recovered from COVID-19. This chain connects TRBV18 to TRBJ2-7; a possible D gene is TRBD1 (7 bases). Sample: PBMCs or T cells enriched from blood (not recorded which). CDR3 sequence (DNA): TGTGCCAGCTCACCACCGCGGGACAGTCGAAGCGAGCAGTACTTC. Translation: CASSPPRDSRSEQYF.